The T cell receptor beta chain described here comes from a study of T-cell reconstitution after alpha-beta-depleted transplantation in children. Points from the study as a whole: Diversity and T-cell counts at one year after transplant derived mostly from new T cells. Several patients had high TCRbeta diversity at day 60; it came from surviving recipient T cells and thymic progenitors. The study reportedly traced alpha-beta T cells about two months after transplant to several hundred expanded graft clones.

Unique molecular identifiers were used to barcode this TCRbeta library. TCRdb independently ran MiXCR on the PCR reads; one entry per CDR3 protein. The sample carries about 210,000 distinct CDR3 sequences, approximately 15% recorded once. This CDR3 comprises 14 residues. Looked up from germline, CDR1 is SGHVS and CDR2 is FQNEAQ. V dropped 5 bases and J dropped 5 bases, with 13 bases sitting between them. Worth noting for this clonotype: Its matching antigen is unknown.

The chain is built from TRBV7-8 and TRBJ1-5; D perhaps matches TRBD1 (6 bases). This clonotype was sampled from a male patient between 2 and 15 years old who had a stem cell transplant for acute lymphoblastic leukemia, so the T cells may come from the graft donor. This material consisted of PBMCs, mostly from graft donor cells, taken 360 days after TCRalphabeta/CD19-depleted stem cell transplant. CDR3 loop: CASSPTGPYQPQHF. The DNA of the CDR3 is TGTGCCAGCAGCCCCACAGGGCCTTATCAGCCCCAGCATTTT.